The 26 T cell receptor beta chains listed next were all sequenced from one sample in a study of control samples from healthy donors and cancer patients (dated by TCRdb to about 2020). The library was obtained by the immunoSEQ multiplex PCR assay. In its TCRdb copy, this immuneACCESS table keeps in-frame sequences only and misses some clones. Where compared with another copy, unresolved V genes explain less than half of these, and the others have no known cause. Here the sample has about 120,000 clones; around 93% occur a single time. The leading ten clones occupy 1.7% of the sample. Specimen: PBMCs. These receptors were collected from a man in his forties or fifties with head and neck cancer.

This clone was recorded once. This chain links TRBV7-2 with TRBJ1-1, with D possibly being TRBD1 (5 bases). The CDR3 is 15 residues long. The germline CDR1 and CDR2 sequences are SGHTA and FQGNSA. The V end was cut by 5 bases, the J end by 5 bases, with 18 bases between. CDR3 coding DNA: TGTGCCAGCAGCCATACCGGGCAGGGTGGGACTGAAGCTTTCTTT. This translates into CASSHTGQGGTEAFF.

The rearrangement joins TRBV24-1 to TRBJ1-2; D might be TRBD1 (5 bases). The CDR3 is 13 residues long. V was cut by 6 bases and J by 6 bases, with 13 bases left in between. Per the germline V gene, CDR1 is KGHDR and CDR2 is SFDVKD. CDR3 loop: CATSKAGKDGYTF. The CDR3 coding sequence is TGTGCCACCAGTAAGGCAGGGAAGGATGGCTACACCTTC.

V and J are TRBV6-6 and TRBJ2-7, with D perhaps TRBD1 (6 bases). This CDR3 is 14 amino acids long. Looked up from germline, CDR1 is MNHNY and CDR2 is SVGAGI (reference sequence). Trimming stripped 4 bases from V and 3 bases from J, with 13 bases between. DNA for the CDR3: TGTGCCAGCAGTTCAGAAGTGACAGGCTACGAGCAGTACTTC. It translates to CASSSEVTGYEQYF.

The CDR3 region is CASSPWRRGIGYTF. In DNA form, the CDR3 reads TGCGCCAGCAGCCCATGGAGGCGGGGTATTGGCTACACCTTC. The chain couples TRBV4-1 to TRBJ1-2; D unclear. The CDR3 is made up of 14 amino acids. CDR1 is MGHRA and CDR2 is YSYEKL in the germline V gene. The germline V and J ends were trimmed by 4 bases and 7 bases, with 16 bases remaining between them.

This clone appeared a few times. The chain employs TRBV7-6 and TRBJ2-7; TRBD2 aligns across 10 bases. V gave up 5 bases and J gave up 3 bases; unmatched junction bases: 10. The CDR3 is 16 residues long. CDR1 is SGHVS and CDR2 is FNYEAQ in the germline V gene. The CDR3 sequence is CASSPRMLAGVYEQYF. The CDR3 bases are TGTGCCAGCAGCCCACGGATGCTAGCGGGGGTCTACGAGCAGTACTTC.

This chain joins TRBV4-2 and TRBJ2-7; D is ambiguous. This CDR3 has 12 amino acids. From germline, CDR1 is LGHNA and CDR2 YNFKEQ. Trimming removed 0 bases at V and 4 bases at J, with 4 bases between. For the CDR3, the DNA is TGTGCCAGCAGCCAAGACCTATACGAGCAGTACTTC. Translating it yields CASSQDLYEQYF.

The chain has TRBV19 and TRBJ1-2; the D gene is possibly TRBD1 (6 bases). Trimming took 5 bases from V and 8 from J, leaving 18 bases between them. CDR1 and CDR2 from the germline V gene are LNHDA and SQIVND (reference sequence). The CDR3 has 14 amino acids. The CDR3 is CASSLTGGPRGYTF. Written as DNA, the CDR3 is TGTGCCAGTAGTCTGACAGGCGGCCCGCGCGGCTACACCTTC.

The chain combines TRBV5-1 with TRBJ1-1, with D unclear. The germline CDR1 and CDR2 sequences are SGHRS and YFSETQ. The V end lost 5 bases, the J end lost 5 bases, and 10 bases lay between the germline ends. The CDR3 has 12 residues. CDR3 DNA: TGCGCCAGCAGTGAGGAAGGGACTGAAGCTTTCTTT. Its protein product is CASSEEGTEAFF.

The CDR3 protein is CASSPRLKETQYF. CDR3 bases: TGTGCCAGCAGTCCCCGGTTAAAAGAGACCCAGTACTTC. The chain carries TRBV12-3 or TRBV12-4 and TRBJ2-5; D is unclear. This CDR3 has 13 residues. V dropped 5 bases and J dropped 3 bases, with 10 bases sitting between them.

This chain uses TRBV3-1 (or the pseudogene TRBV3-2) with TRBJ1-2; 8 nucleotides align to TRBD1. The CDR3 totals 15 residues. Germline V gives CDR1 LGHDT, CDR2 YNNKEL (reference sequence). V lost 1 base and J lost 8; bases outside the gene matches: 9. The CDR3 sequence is CASSQVSQGGRGYTF. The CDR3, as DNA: TGTGCCAGCAGCCAAGTATCACAGGGGGGTAGAGGCTACACCTTC.

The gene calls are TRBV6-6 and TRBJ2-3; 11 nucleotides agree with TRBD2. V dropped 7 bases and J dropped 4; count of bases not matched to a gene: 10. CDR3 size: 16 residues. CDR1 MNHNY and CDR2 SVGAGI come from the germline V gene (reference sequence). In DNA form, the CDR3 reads TGTGCCAGCAAATACATAGCGGGGGGGCCGGCAGATACGCAGTATTTT. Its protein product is CASKYIAGGPADTQYF.

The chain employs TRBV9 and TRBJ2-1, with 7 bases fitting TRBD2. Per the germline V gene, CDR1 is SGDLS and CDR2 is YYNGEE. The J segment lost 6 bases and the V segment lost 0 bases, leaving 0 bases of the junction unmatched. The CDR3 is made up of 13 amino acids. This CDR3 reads CASSVGTSNEQFF. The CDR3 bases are TGTGCCAGCAGCGTAGGGACTAGCAATGAGCAGTTCTTC.

Here the CDR3 reads CASSQEEGINQPQHF. CDR3 nucleotide sequence: TGTGCCAGCAGCCAAGAAGAGGGGATCAATCAGCCCCAGCATTTT. The gene calls are TRBV3-1 (or the pseudogene TRBV3-2) and TRBJ1-5; maybe TRBD1 (5 bases). The V gene's germline CDR1 is LGHDT and CDR2 YNNKEL (reference sequence). The V gene lost 0 bases and the J gene lost 3 bases, with 9 bases spanning the gap. CDR3 length: 15 amino acids.

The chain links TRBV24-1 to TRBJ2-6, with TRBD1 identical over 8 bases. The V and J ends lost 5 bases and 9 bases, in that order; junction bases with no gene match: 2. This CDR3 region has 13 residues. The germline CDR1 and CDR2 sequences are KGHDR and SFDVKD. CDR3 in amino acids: CATSGDRFNVLTF. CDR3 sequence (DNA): TGTGCCACCAGTGGGGACAGGTTCAACGTCCTGACTTTC.

The CDR3 reads CASSSAGGGTDTQYF. The CDR3 DNA follows: TGTGCCAGCAGCTCAGCGGGGGGAGGCACAGATACGCAGTATTTT. The chain couples TRBV7-7 to TRBJ2-3; 9 bases line up with TRBD2. This CDR3 contains 15 residues. Germline lookup yields CDR1 SSHAT and CDR2 FNYEAQ (reference sequence). V gave up 4 bases and J gave up 1 base; unmatched junction bases: 3.

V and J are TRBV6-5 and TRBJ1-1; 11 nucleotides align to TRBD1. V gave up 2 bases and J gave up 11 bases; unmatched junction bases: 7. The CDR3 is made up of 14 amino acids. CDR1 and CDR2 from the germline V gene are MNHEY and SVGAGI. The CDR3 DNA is TGTGCCAGCAGTTACAGGGACAGGGGGGATAAGGCTTTCTTT. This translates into CASSYRDRGDKAFF.

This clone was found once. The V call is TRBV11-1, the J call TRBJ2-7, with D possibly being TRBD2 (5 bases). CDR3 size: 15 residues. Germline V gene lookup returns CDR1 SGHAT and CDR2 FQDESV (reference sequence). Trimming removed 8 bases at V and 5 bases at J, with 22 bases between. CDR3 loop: CASSRPGSLLDEQYF. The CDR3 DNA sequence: TGTGCCAGCTCCCGGCCGGGGTCTCTCTTGGACGAGCAGTACTTC. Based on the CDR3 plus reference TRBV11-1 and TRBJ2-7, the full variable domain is EAEVAQSPRYKITEKSQAVAFWCDPISGHATLYWYRQILGQGPELLVQFQDESVVDDSQLPKDRFSAERLKGVDSTLKIQPAELGDSAMYLCASSRPGSLLDEQYFGPGTRLTVT.

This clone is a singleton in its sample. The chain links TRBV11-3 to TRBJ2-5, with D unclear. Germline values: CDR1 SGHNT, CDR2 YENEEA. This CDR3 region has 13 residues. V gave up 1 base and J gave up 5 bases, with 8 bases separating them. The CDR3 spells CASSLGPRETQYF. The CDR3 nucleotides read TGTGCCAGCAGCTTAGGCCCCAGGGAGACCCAGTACTTC.

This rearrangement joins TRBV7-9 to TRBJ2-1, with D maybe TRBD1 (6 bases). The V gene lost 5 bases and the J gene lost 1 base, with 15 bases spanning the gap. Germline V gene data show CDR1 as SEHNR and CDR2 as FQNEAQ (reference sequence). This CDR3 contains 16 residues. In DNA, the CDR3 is TGTGCCAGCAGCCCCCCGGGAACAGGGTCCTACAATGAGCAGTTCTTC. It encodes CASSPPGTGSYNEQFF.

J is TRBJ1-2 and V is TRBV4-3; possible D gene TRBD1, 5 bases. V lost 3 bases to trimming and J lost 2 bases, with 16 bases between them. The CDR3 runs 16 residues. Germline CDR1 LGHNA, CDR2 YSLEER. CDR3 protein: CASSHYNRAGNYGYTF. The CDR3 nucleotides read TGCGCCAGCAGCCACTATAACCGGGCAGGGAACTATGGCTACACCTTC.

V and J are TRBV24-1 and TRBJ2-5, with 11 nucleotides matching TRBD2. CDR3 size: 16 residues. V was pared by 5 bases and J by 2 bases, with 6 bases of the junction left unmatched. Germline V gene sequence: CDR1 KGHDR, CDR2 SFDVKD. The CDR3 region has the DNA TGTGCCACCAGTGTAGGGACTAGCGGCGGACAAGAGACCCAGTACTTC. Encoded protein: CATSVGTSGGQETQYF.

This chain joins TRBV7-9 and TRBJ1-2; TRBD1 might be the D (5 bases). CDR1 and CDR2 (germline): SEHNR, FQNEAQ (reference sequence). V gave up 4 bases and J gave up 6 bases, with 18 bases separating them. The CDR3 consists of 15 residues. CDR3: CASSSYAGRGHGYTF. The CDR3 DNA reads TGTGCCAGCAGCTCATACGCGGGACGGGGCCATGGCTACACCTTC. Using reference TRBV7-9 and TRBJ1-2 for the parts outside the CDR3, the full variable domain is DTGVSQNPRHKITKRGQNVTFRCDPISEHNRLYWYRQTLGQGPEFLTYFQNEAQLEKSRLLSDRFSAERPKGSFSTLEIQRTEQGDSAMYLCASSSYAGRGHGYTFGSGTRLTVV.

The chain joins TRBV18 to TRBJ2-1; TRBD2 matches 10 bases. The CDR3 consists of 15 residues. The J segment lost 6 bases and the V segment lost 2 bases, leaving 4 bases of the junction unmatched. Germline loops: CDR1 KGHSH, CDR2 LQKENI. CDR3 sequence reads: CASSPGLAVRNEQFF. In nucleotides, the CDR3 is TGTGCCAGCTCACCAGGACTAGCGGTCCGCAATGAGCAGTTCTTC.

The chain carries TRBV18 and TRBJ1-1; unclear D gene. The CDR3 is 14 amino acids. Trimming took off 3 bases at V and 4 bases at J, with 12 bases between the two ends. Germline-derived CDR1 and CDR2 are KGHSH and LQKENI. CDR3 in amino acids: CASSPRRAGTEAFF. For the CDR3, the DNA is TGTGCCAGCTCACCCCGGAGGGCGGGCACTGAAGCTTTCTTT.

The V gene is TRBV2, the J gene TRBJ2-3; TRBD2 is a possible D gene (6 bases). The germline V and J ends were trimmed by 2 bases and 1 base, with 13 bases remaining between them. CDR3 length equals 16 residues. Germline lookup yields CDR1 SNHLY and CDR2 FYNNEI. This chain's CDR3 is CASSERESSGTDTQYF. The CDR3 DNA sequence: TGTGCCAGCAGTGAAAGGGAGTCTAGCGGCACAGATACGCAGTATTTT.

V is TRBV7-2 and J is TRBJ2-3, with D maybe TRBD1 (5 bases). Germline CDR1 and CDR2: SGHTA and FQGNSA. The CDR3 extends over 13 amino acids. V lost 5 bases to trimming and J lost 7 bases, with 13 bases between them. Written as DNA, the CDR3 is TGTGCCAGCAGCCATGACAGCGCTAATACGCAGTATTTT. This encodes CASSHDSANTQYF.